Below, 27 T cell receptor beta chains from the same sample are listed, as sequenced in a study of blood T cell repertoires in COVID-19. Measured with immunoSEQ multiplex PCR; TCRdb has only the in-frame clones, and not every one. The sample holds more than 150,000 clones, around 81% seen once. Input material: peripheral blood. All receptors derive from a woman aged 80 or over with COVID-19, enrolled during active disease.

The chain couples TRBV28 to TRBJ1-1; tentatively, D is TRBD1 (5 bases). The CDR3 consists of 14 residues. V gave up 5 bases and J gave up 1 base, with 11 bases separating them. Germline V gene sequence: CDR1 MDHEN, CDR2 SYDVKM. The CDR3 DNA follows: TGTGCCAGCAGTCCACAGGTTTCGAACACTGAAGCTTTCTTT. This sequence encodes CASSPQVSNTEAFF.

The chain carries TRBV7-9 and TRBJ2-1; tentatively, D is TRBD1 (6 bases). Germline V gives CDR1 SEHNR, CDR2 FQNEAQ (reference sequence). CDR3 length equals 13 residues. V was clipped by 1 base and J by 6 bases, with 7 bases between them. DNA of the CDR3: TGTGCCAGCAGCTTAGACAGGGTCAATGAGCAGTTCTTC. This codes for CASSLDRVNEQFF.

DNA for the CDR3: TGTGCCTGGAGGGTCGGACTAGTTGACAATGAGCAGTTCTTC. Protein: CAWRVGLVDNEQFF. V is TRBV30 and J is TRBJ2-1; TRBD2 agrees at 7 bases. Germline V lookup: CDR1 GTSNPN, CDR2 SVGIG (reference sequence). V was pared by 3 bases and J by 5 bases, with 7 bases of the junction left unmatched. This CDR3 is built from 14 residues.

V and J are TRBV7-9 and TRBJ2-7, with D possibly TRBD2 on 5 matching bases. The CDR3 extends over 13 amino acids. The germline V gene has CDR1 SEHNR and CDR2 FQNEAQ (reference sequence). V gave up 6 bases and J gave up 6 bases, with 15 bases separating them. The CDR3 DNA reads TGTGCCAGCAGGGCCCCGACCGAGGGCGAGCAGTACTTC. This encodes CASRAPTEGEQYF.

The genes are TRBV11-3 and TRBJ1-1; D is ambiguous. CDR1 is SGHNT, CDR2 YENEEA, per germline. V was shortened by 1 base and J by 1 base, with 7 bases between the two germline ends. The CDR3 consists of 14 residues. CDR3 bases: TGTGCCAGCAGCTTAGTTTCCGGGAACACTGAAGCTTTCTTT. As protein: CASSLVSGNTEAFF.

J is TRBJ2-1 and V is TRBV19; TRBD2 agrees at 12 bases. This CDR3 spans 13 amino acids. J was trimmed by 6 bases and V by 6 bases; bases with no gene match: 0. The V gene's germline CDR1 is LNHDA and CDR2 SQIVND (reference sequence). CDR3 DNA sequence: TGTGCCAGTAGGACTAGCGGGGGCAATGAGCAGTTCTTC. Protein sequence: CASRTSGGNEQFF.

This chain connects TRBV3-1 (or the pseudogene TRBV3-2) to TRBJ2-1, with D perhaps TRBD1 (6 bases). From germline, CDR1 is LGHDT and CDR2 YNNKEL (reference sequence). Trimming cost V 4 bases and J 5 bases, with 9 bases left between them. The CDR3 spans 13 residues. DNA of the CDR3: TGTGCCAGCAGCCGCCGGGACAACAATGAGCAGTTCTTC. Translation gives CASSRRDNNEQFF.

V gene TRBV5-1 combines with J gene TRBJ1-2; 8 bases line up with TRBD1. Per the germline V gene, CDR1 is SGHRS and CDR2 is YFSETQ. The CDR3 is 14 amino acids. The J segment lost 7 bases and the V segment lost 0 bases, leaving 5 bases of the junction unmatched. CDR3 DNA: TGCGCCAGCAGCTTGGTCCAGGGGGCAGGTGGCTACACCTTC. It encodes CASSLVQGAGGYTF.

The J gene is TRBJ2-2, the V gene TRBV19, with 8 bases matching TRBD1. V gave up 1 base and J gave up 4 bases; unmatched junction bases: 5. There are 16 residues in the CDR3. Germline CDR1 is LNHDA and CDR2 is SQIVND (reference sequence). This chain's CDR3 is CASSIGQGARTGELFF. The CDR3 region has the DNA TGTGCCAGTAGTATAGGGCAGGGGGCGCGCACCGGGGAGCTGTTTTTT. Filled out from reference TRBV19 and TRBJ2-2, the complete variable domain reads DGGITQSPKYLFRKEGQNVTLSCEQNLNHDAMYWYRQDPGQGLRLIYYSQIVNDFQKGDIAEGYSVSREKKESFPLTVTSAQKNPTAFYLCASSIGQGARTGELFFGEGSRLTVL.

This chain links TRBV6-5 with TRBJ2-1; D possibly corresponds to TRBD2 (6 bases). CDR1 is MNHEY, CDR2 SVGAGI, per germline. V shed 6 bases and J shed 6 bases, with 12 bases lying between them. CDR3 length equals 13 residues. DNA for the CDR3: TGTGCCAGCAGCGGGAGACCCGTCAATGAGCAGTTCTTC. The encoded protein is CASSGRPVNEQFF.

The chain joins TRBV12-5 to TRBJ1-2; D is ambiguous. Per germline, CDR1 LGHNT and CDR2 FRNRAP. Deletions cut 1 base from V and 8 bases from J, with 14 bases between. The CDR3 is made up of 14 amino acids. CDR3 amino acids: CASGLGLGSGGYTF. Here the CDR3 DNA reads TGTGCTAGTGGTTTGGGACTCGGGTCCGGCGGCTACACCTTC.

This clone was found a few times. The rearrangement joins TRBV27 to TRBJ2-1, with D possibly being TRBD2 (6 bases). The V end was cut by 2 bases, the J end by 4 bases, with 12 bases between. Germline V gene sequence: CDR1 MNHEY, CDR2 SMNVEV (reference sequence). The CDR3 loop spans 15 amino acids. The CDR3 sequence is CASSLGGRPYNEQFF. CDR3 DNA sequence: TGTGCCAGCAGTTTAGGTGGGAGGCCTTACAATGAGCAGTTCTTC.

The chain has TRBV9 and TRBJ1-2; 8 positions match TRBD1. J lost 6 bases, V lost 3 bases, and 13 bases had no gene match. The length of the CDR3 is 16 residues. CDR1 is SGDLS, CDR2 YYNGEE, per germline. CDR3 in DNA: TGTGCCAGCAGCGCTCACGCGAGGACAGGGAGAGATGGCTACACCTTC. It specifies CASSAHARTGRDGYTF.

The chain employs TRBV28 and TRBJ1-6, with D possibly TRBD1 on 5 matching bases. The germline V gene has CDR1 MDHEN and CDR2 SYDVKM. The CDR3 contains 15 residues. V was trimmed by 6 bases and J by 9 bases, leaving 18 bases between them. The CDR3 region has the DNA TGTGCCAGCAGCCCCGGGGGTTCCGGAGGTTCACCCCTCCACTTT. Encoded protein: CASSPGGSGGSPLHF.

The J gene is TRBJ2-3, the V gene TRBV5-1; D is unclear. This CDR3 has 14 amino acids. Germline CDR1 reads SGHRS; CDR2 reads YFSETQ. V lost 2 bases and J lost 4, with 11 bases in between. The CDR3 reads CASSFRQAPDTQYF. The CDR3 DNA sequence: TGCGCCAGCAGCTTCCGGCAGGCCCCAGATACGCAGTATTTT. The full variable domain, rest sourced from reference TRBV5-1 and TRBJ2-3, is KAGVTQTPRYLIKTRGQQVTLSCSPISGHRSVSWYQQTPGQGLQFLFEYFSETQRNKGNFPGRFSGRQFSNSRSEMNVSTLELGDSALYLCASSFRQAPDTQYFGPGTRLTVL.

The chain uses TRBV19 and TRBJ1-5, with TRBD1 matching 7 bases. The junction had 7 bases not matched to a gene; V was cut back by 7 bases and J by 4 bases. Germline CDR1 and CDR2: LNHDA and SQIVND (reference sequence). CDR3 length: 14 amino acids. The CDR3 loop reads CASNWGQTNQPQHF. The CDR3 DNA sequence: TGTGCCAGTAATTGGGGACAGACAAATCAGCCCCAGCATTTT.

J is TRBJ2-7 and V is TRBV27; TRBD1 matches at 8 bases. Germline V gene lookup returns CDR1 MNHEY and CDR2 SMNVEV (reference sequence). J was trimmed by 4 bases and V by 5 bases; bases with no gene match: 10. The CDR3 covers 15 residues. CDR3 sequence: CASSPRQGTQYEQYF. In DNA, the CDR3 is TGTGCCAGCAGTCCGCGACAGGGGACCCAGTACGAGCAGTACTTC.

The genes are TRBV29-1 and TRBJ2-7; D might be TRBD1 (5 bases). Trimming stripped 5 bases from V and 6 bases from J, with 17 bases between. This CDR3 comprises 13 residues. Germline CDR1 is SQVTM and CDR2 is ANQGSEA. In DNA form, the CDR3 reads TGCAGCGTTCCCGGATCATCAGGGTTCGAGCAGTACTTC. Amino acids: CSVPGSSGFEQYF.

The J gene is TRBJ1-5, the V gene TRBV28, with 7 bases identical to TRBD1. The germline V gene encodes CDR1 MDHEN and CDR2 SYDVKM. J lost 3 bases, V lost 7 bases, and 6 bases had no gene match. The CDR3 extends over 14 amino acids. For the CDR3, the DNA is TGTGCCAGCACCCGACAGGGTCTCAATCAGCCCCAGCATTTT. It specifies CASTRQGLNQPQHF.

CDR3 bases: TGTGCCAGCAGCGTGCAGGGGAATAGCAATCAGCCCCAGCATTTT. Translated: CASSVQGNSNQPQHF. The genes are TRBV7-9 and TRBJ1-5; TRBD1 might be the D (6 bases). Trimming stripped 5 bases from V and 0 bases from J, with 11 bases between. Germline-derived CDR1 and CDR2 are SEHNR and FQNEAQ (reference sequence). The CDR3 runs 15 residues.

CDR3 nucleotides: TGTGCCAGCAGCTTACAGGGATTCCCTGAAGCTTTCTTT. Translation gives CASSLQGFPEAFF. The V and J genes are TRBV13 and TRBJ1-1; a possible D gene is TRBD1 (5 bases). The CDR3 length is 13 residues. Trimming cost V 2 bases and J 6 bases, with 10 bases left between them. Germline values: CDR1 PRHDT, CDR2 FYEKMQ (reference sequence).

V is TRBV7-2 and J is TRBJ2-6; D not certain. CDR1 is SGHTA, CDR2 FQGNSA, per germline. V dropped 5 bases and J dropped 0 bases, with 8 bases sitting between them. This CDR3 spans 15 amino acids. The CDR3 region is CASSEFRSGANVLTF. DNA for the CDR3: TGTGCCAGCAGCGAGTTCCGCTCTGGGGCCAACGTCCTGACTTTC.

V usage is TRBV27 and J usage is TRBJ2-1; TRBD2 matches at 14 bases. In germline, CDR1 is MNHEY, CDR2 SMNVEV (reference sequence). This CDR3 is 18 amino acids long. V shed 7 bases, J shed 6 bases, and the junction held 14 bases outside the gene matches. CDR3 nucleotides: TGTGCCAGCACCCCCCGCCGGACTAGCGGGGGGCCTGGCAATGAGCAGTTCTTC. Its protein product is CASTPRRTSGGPGNEQFF.

This chain links TRBV29-1 with TRBJ2-5; 11 bases are shared with TRBD2. Germline V CDR1 and CDR2: SQVTM, ANQGSEA. CDR3 length equals 13 residues. J gave up 4 bases and V 4 bases, and 2 bases lay outside the gene matches. The CDR3 DNA sequence: TGCAGCGTTGTCACTAGCGGGGGAGAGACCCAGTACTTC. Translating gives CSVVTSGGETQYF.

The chain combines TRBV5-4 with TRBJ2-1, with D possibly matching TRBD2 (6 bases). Germline assignment: CDR1 SGHNT and CDR2 YYREEE (reference sequence). V lost 4 bases and J lost 5, with 13 bases in between. This CDR3 is built from 14 residues. In nucleotides, the CDR3 is TGTGCCAGCAGCCAGGGACTCTCAAACAATGAGCAGTTCTTC. This gives the protein CASSQGLSNNEQFF. Filled out from reference TRBV5-4 and TRBJ2-1, the complete variable domain reads ETGVTQSPTHLIKTRGQQVTLRCSSQSGHNTVSWYQQALGQGPQFIFQYYREEENGRGNFPPRFSGLQFPNYSSELNVNALELDDSALYLCASSQGLSNNEQFFGPGTRLTVL.

In this sample, this clone turned up once. The chain carries TRBV19 and TRBJ2-1; perhaps TRBD2 as D (6 bases). Germline CDR1 LNHDA, CDR2 SQIVND (reference sequence). The length of the CDR3 is 14 residues. The V end was cut by 10 bases, the J end by 5 bases, with 18 bases between. The CDR3 region is CATRRVADHNEQFF. In nucleotides, the CDR3 is TGTGCCACCCGCCGGGTAGCGGACCACAATGAGCAGTTCTTC.

This chain connects TRBV7-3 to TRBJ2-3; 7 bases are a match to TRBD2. Unmatched junction bases numbered 7, after V lost 3 bases and J lost 4 bases. Germline loops: CDR1 SGHTA, CDR2 FQGTGA. This CDR3 comprises 15 residues. The CDR3 protein is CASSLGGERADTQYF. The CDR3 DNA is TGTGCCAGCAGCTTGGGAGGGGAGCGCGCAGATACGCAGTATTTT.